The 27 T cell receptor beta chains reported below all come from one sample, sequenced in a study of molecular identifiers for immune sequencing clone quantification. TCRdb reprocessed the PCR reads via MiXCR and lists one record per CDR3 protein. Of 35,000 to 40,000 distinct CDR3 sequences listed, about 19% are singletons. The sequenced material came from naive CD8+ T cells from blood, with Jurkat cell RNA spiked in. Subset indicated: FACS-sorted CD8+CD4-CCR7+CD45RA+ naive T cells. Receptors were obtained from a human donor in good health. Some libraries in this study had Jurkat cell RNA spiked in.

The chain is built from TRBV5-1 and TRBJ2-1, with TRBD2 matching 11 bases. Germline CDR1 and CDR2: SGHRS and YFSETQ. The CDR3 is 18 amino acids. The ends lost 0 bases at V and 8 bases at J; junction bases unmatched: 13. In DNA, the CDR3 is TGCGCCAGCAGCTTGGGTGAAGTACTAGCGGGAGAGCCTTATGAGCAGTTCTTC. Translated: CASSLGEVLAGEPYEQFF.

This clonotype was recorded at least ten times. V is TRBV28 and J is TRBJ2-7; a weak D match, TRBD2 (5 bases). V gave up 3 bases and J gave up 3 bases, with 15 bases separating them. The CDR3 spans 15 residues. The V gene's germline CDR1 is MDHEN and CDR2 SYDVKM. The CDR3: CASSFRSQAGYEQYF. CDR3 nucleotides: TGTGCCAGCAGTTTTCGGAGCCAGGCGGGCTACGAGCAGTACTTC.

Comments on this clonotype: Since a much larger clone is just one base distant, this may be a read error. This chain links TRBV5-6 with TRBJ2-7; no clear D gene. Looked up from germline, CDR1 is SGHDT and CDR2 is YYEEEE. The CDR3 consists of 14 residues. With 0 bases removed from V and 3 bases from J, the gap between germline ends came to 10 bases. CDR3 amino acids: CASSLGLARYEQYF. CDR3 DNA: TGTGCCAGCAGCTTGGGACTTGCTCGCTACGAGCAGTACTTC.

As to this clonotype: A much larger clone differs from this one at a single base, so this may be a read error. This chain connects TRBV6-2 or TRBV6-3 to TRBJ2-5, with 7 positions matching TRBD2. The CDR3 spans 13 residues. The germline V gene has CDR1 MNHEY and CDR2 SVGEGT. The ends lost 6 bases at V and 5 bases at J; junction bases unmatched: 6. The CDR3 is CASRRREHETQYF. Written as DNA, the CDR3 is TGTGCCAGCAGGAGGCGGGAGCATGAGACCCAGTACTTC.

This clonotype is judged medium-sized (0.01 to 0.1%). This rearrangement joins TRBV7-9 to TRBJ2-4; D remains ambiguous. The germline V gene has CDR1 SEHNR and CDR2 FQNEAQ (reference sequence). Trimming took 1 base from V and 0 from J, leaving 7 bases between them. The CDR3 has 15 residues. The CDR3 DNA follows: TGTGCCAGCAGCTTAGGACACGTAGCCAAAAACATTCAGTACTTC. Protein: CASSLGHVAKNIQYF.

This clonotype has ten or more counts. This chain joins TRBV7-8 and TRBJ2-7; 13 nucleotides match TRBD2. V shed 5 bases, J shed 9 bases, and the junction held 10 bases outside the gene matches. Germline V gives CDR1 SGHVS, CDR2 FQNEAQ. The CDR3 has 15 residues. As DNA, the CDR3 is TGTGCCAGCAGCCCGGGACTAGCGGGACTAAGGCTGCAGTACTTC. It encodes CASSPGLAGLRLQYF.

In the case of this clonotype: A much larger clonotype is one base distant, so this may be a read error. As DNA, the CDR3 is TGTGCCAGCAGCCCAAGTTTCTGGGGGGCGGGAGGCAATCAGCCCCAGCATTTT. Translated: CASSPSFWGAGGNQPQHF. The chain has TRBV7-9 and TRBJ1-5; D perhaps matches TRBD1 (6 bases). Trimming stripped 5 bases from V and 2 bases from J, with 22 bases between. This CDR3 is 18 amino acids long. Germline lookup yields CDR1 SEHNR and CDR2 FQNEAQ (reference sequence).

This clonotype was seen ten or more times. V and J are TRBV7-2 and TRBJ2-3; the D gene could be TRBD1 or TRBD2 (5 bases each). This CDR3 is built from 18 residues. V gave up 5 bases and J gave up 1 base, with 22 bases separating them. The germline gives CDR1 SGHTA, CDR2 FQGNSA. The CDR3 sequence: CASSTYRGLRQGTDTQYF. The DNA of the CDR3 is TGTGCCAGCAGCACCTACCGGGGCCTCAGGCAGGGCACAGATACGCAGTATTTT. Full variable domain (missing parts from reference TRBV7-2 and TRBJ2-3): GAGVSQSPSNKVTEKGKDVELRCDPISGHTALYWYRQSLGQGLEFLIYFQGNSAPDKSGLPSDRFSAERTGGSVSTLTIQRTQQEDSAVYLCASSTYRGLRQGTDTQYFGPGTRLTVL.

This clonotype has at least ten counts. This chain links TRBV7-9 with TRBJ2-3; either TRBD1 or TRBD2 may supply D (5 bases each). Per the germline V gene, CDR1 is SEHNR and CDR2 is FQNEAQ (reference sequence). The CDR3 runs to 12 residues. The germline V and J ends were trimmed by 5 bases and 5 bases, with 8 bases remaining between them. The CDR3 sequence: CASSVGGDTQYF. CDR3 DNA: TGTGCCAGCAGCGTTGGGGGAGATACGCAGTATTTT. Complete variable domain (other parts from reference TRBV7-9 and TRBJ2-3): DTGVSQNPRHKITKRGQNVTFRCDPISEHNRLYWYRQTLGQGPEFLTYFQNEAQLEKSRLLSDRFSAERPKGSFSTLEIQRTEQGDSAMYLCASSVGGDTQYFGPGTRLTVL.

This clonotype was counted many times. The chain employs TRBV13 and TRBJ2-5, with 11 bases aligning to TRBD2. This CDR3 has 15 amino acids. The trim removed 5 bases at V and 4 bases at J, leaving 6 bases unmatched. CDR1 is PRHDT, CDR2 FYEKMQ, per germline (reference sequence). The CDR3 nucleotides are TGTGCCAGCAGCACGACTAGCGGGACCCCAGAGACCCAGTACTTC. Its translation: CASSTTSGTPETQYF.

In its sample, this clonotype was seen many times. This rearrangement joins TRBV4-3 to TRBJ2-1, with 9 bases fitting TRBD2. The length of the CDR3 is 17 residues. The J segment lost 0 bases and the V segment lost 0 bases, leaving 3 bases of the junction unmatched. From germline, CDR1 is LGHNA and CDR2 YSLEER. The CDR3 DNA reads as TGCGCCAGCAGCCAAGATAAGACTAGCGGCTCCTACAATGAGCAGTTCTTC. Its protein product is CASSQDKTSGSYNEQFF.

Only a few counts were recorded for this clonotype. V is TRBV12-3 or TRBV12-4 and J is TRBJ2-5; tentatively, D is TRBD2 (6 bases). The CDR3 contains 15 residues. V was shortened by 3 bases and J by 1 base, with 12 bases between the two germline ends. CDR3 in amino acids: CASSFDAGSQETQYF. DNA of the CDR3: TGTGCCAGCAGTTTTGATGCGGGGTCCCAAGAGACCCAGTACTTC.

This clonotype occurred many times. The chain is built from TRBV27 and TRBJ1-1; D remains unclear. Germline assignment: CDR1 MNHEY and CDR2 SMNVEV (reference sequence). The CDR3 extends over 14 amino acids. V gave up 5 bases and J gave up 5 bases, with 15 bases separating them. Here the CDR3 reads CASSRFNPGTEAFF. The CDR3 DNA is TGTGCCAGCAGTCGCTTCAACCCTGGGACTGAAGCTTTCTTT.

Of note for this clonotype: A much larger clone sits a single nucleotide away, making a read error possible. The chain links TRBV6-2 or TRBV6-3 to TRBJ2-7, with 9 positions matching TRBD2. Germline V lookup: CDR1 MNHEY, CDR2 SVGEGT. The CDR3 extends over 12 amino acids. DNA for the CDR3: TGTGTCAGCAGTTACGCGGGAGGGGAGCAGTACTTC. The encoded protein is CVSSYAGGEQYF.

The gene calls are TRBV3-1 and TRBJ1-3; 10 bases agree with TRBD1. Unmatched junction bases numbered 12, after V lost 0 bases and J lost 4 bases. The length of the CDR3 is 19 residues. Germline lookup yields CDR1 LGHDT and CDR2 YNNKEL (reference sequence). For the CDR3, the DNA is TGTGCCAGCAGCCAAGACGGGGTCGGGACAGGGGCGAACGGAAACACCATATATTTT. It encodes CASSQDGVGTGANGNTIYF.

Many counts were recorded for this clonotype. The CDR3 here is CASSTDSYEQYF. CDR3 DNA sequence: TGTGCCAGCAGTACTGATTCCTACGAGCAGTACTTC. The rearrangement joins TRBV6-2 or TRBV6-3 to TRBJ2-7; D gene ambiguous. The V end lost 5 bases, the J end lost 1 base, and 6 bases lay between the germline ends. The CDR3 totals 12 residues. The germline CDR1 and CDR2 sequences are MNHEY and SVGEGT.

Note on this clonotype: This could be a read error, since a much larger clone is one nucleotide away. The CDR3 does not close with the conserved phenylalanine or tryptophan, likely indicating a read error. The V and J genes are TRBV5-8 and TRBJ2-7; 9 bases line up with TRBD1. V shed 0 bases, J shed 5 bases, and the junction held 3 bases outside the gene matches. Germline V gives CDR1 SGHTS, CDR2 YDEGEE. This CDR3 region has 14 residues. The CDR3 DNA is TGTGCCAGCAGCTTGGGGACAGGGGCTAACGAGCAGTACCTC. This gives the protein CASSLGTGANEQYL.

This clonotype was detected ten times or more. CDR3 in DNA: TGCGCCAGCAGCCAAGGGAGATTAGGTGCCGGGGAGCTGTTTTTT. It yields the protein CASSQGRLGAGELFF. The chain joins TRBV4-3 to TRBJ2-2; D remains ambiguous. V was clipped by 1 base and J by 6 bases, with 12 bases between them. From germline, CDR1 is LGHNA and CDR2 YSLEER. The CDR3 totals 15 residues.

In this sample, this clonotype turned up many times. This chain joins TRBV5-5 and TRBJ1-1; 9 nucleotides match TRBD1. J gave up 4 bases and V 4 bases, and 8 bases lay outside the gene matches. The CDR3 spans 15 residues. Germline CDR1 reads SGHKS; CDR2 reads YYEKEE (reference sequence). Written as DNA, the CDR3 is TGTGCCAGCAGCCCCAGCCAGACAGGGGGCACTGAAGCTTTCTTT. This encodes CASSPSQTGGTEAFF.

This clonotype has at least ten counts. The gene calls are TRBV2 and TRBJ1-2; D is possibly TRBD1 (5 bases). This CDR3 has 13 residues. CDR1 and CDR2 from the germline V gene are SNHLY and FYNNEI. V was trimmed by 2 bases and J by 2 bases, leaving 6 bases between them. The DNA of the CDR3 is TGTGCCAGCAGTGAACAGGGAAACTATGGCTACACCTTC. The encoded protein is CASSEQGNYGYTF.

This clonotype was counted at least ten times. This chain connects TRBV7-9 to TRBJ1-4; D might be TRBD1 (5 bases). Trimming cost V 5 bases and J 4 bases, with 14 bases left between them. The germline CDR1 and CDR2 sequences are SEHNR and FQNEAQ (reference sequence). This CDR3 contains 15 residues. In DNA, the CDR3 is TGTGCCAGCAGCCCGCCCGGGGCCTATAATGAAAAACTGTTTTTT. Protein: CASSPPGAYNEKLFF.

In its sample, this clonotype was seen many times. The chain uses TRBV6-2 or TRBV6-3 and TRBJ2-3, with a weak D call TRBD2 (5 bases). The V gene lost 3 bases and the J gene lost 2 bases, with 12 bases spanning the gap. CDR1 MNHEY and CDR2 SVGEGT come from the germline V gene. The CDR3 covers 15 residues. In nucleotides, the CDR3 is TGTGCCAGCAGTTATCAGCGGATCTACACAGATACGCAGTATTTT. Protein: CASSYQRIYTDTQYF.

The V and J genes are TRBV2 and TRBJ2-5; TRBD1 agrees at 11 bases. V shed 6 bases and J 5 bases; nucleotides not matched to a gene: 5. The CDR3 runs to 14 residues. In germline, CDR1 is SNHLY, CDR2 FYNNEI. The CDR3 region is CASRMDRGHETQYF. The CDR3 DNA reads TGTGCCAGCAGGATGGACAGGGGGCACGAGACCCAGTACTTC.

This clonotype was found many times. V and J are TRBV19 and TRBJ1-5, with D unresolved. The CDR3 extends over 14 amino acids. Germline assignment: CDR1 LNHDA and CDR2 SQIVND (reference sequence). Trimming shortened V by 10 bases and J by 6 bases, and 19 bases separated the two germline ends. The CDR3 loop reads CATTEGGSGQPQHF. CDR3 in DNA: TGTGCCACTACGGAGGGAGGGAGCGGTCAGCCCCAGCATTTT.

The chain combines TRBV4-1 with TRBJ1-2; 11 bases agree with TRBD1. The CDR3 is 17 amino acids. The ends lost 1 base at V and 4 bases at J; junction bases unmatched: 8. Germline V gene sequence: CDR1 MGHRA, CDR2 YSYEKL. In DNA form, the CDR3 reads TGCGCCAGCAGCCAAGCCCATTTGGGACAGGGGGTCTATGGCTACACCTTC. This sequence encodes CASSQAHLGQGVYGYTF.

In this sample, this clonotype turned up many times. The chain has TRBV4-1 and TRBJ2-7; D is possibly TRBD1 (5 bases). Germline CDR1 and CDR2: MGHRA and YSYEKL. There are 15 residues in the CDR3. Trimming removed 2 bases from V and 2 bases from J, with 13 bases in between. CDR3 sequence reads: CASSQLLQGTYEQYF. The CDR3 bases are TGCGCCAGCAGCCAACTATTGCAGGGAACCTACGAGCAGTACTTC.

About this clonotype: A read error may explain this, as a much larger clone is one base away. The genes are TRBV19 and TRBJ2-1; the D gene is possibly TRBD1 (6 bases). The CDR3 runs 14 residues. CDR1 is LNHDA, CDR2 SQIVND, per germline (reference sequence). V lost 1 base, J lost 5 bases, and 9 bases lay in between. The CDR3 is CASSIGQANNEQFF. The CDR3 DNA sequence: TGTGCCAGTAGTATAGGACAGGCGAACAATGAGCAGTTCTTC.